These 26 T cell receptor beta chains share one sample of origin, sequenced in a study of Ad26.COV2.S vaccination and SARS-CoV-2 variants. Sequenced by immunoSEQ multiplex PCR; TCRdb stores in-frame clones only, minus some. Of roughly 140,000 clones listed, 70% to 90% are singletons. This specimen consisted of peripheral blood, obtained after recovery from COVID-19. These receptors were obtained from a human donor who had recovered from COVID-19.

Notes on this clone: This sample includes further DNA sequences coding for the same CDR3. The chain has TRBV12-3 or TRBV12-4 and TRBJ2-3; D unclear. The V end lost 6 bases, the J end lost 5 bases, and 9 bases lay between the germline ends. This CDR3 contains 12 residues. The CDR3 is CASSLNLDTQYF. CDR3 sequence (DNA): TGTGCCAGCAGCCTAAACTTAGATACGCAGTATTTT.

The rearrangement joins TRBV7-9 to TRBJ2-7; D not resolved. In germline, CDR1 is SEHNR, CDR2 FQNEAQ (reference sequence). This CDR3 region has 13 residues. Trimming removed 4 bases at V and 4 bases at J, with 11 bases between. The CDR3 region is CASSYSPQYEQYF. CDR3 coding DNA: TGTGCCAGCAGCTACAGCCCCCAATACGAGCAGTACTTC.

The chain joins TRBV28 to TRBJ1-5; no reliable D call. Germline V gives CDR1 MDHEN, CDR2 SYDVKM. V lost 2 bases and J lost 7, with 21 bases in between. There are 17 residues in the CDR3. CDR3 sequence reads: CASSLLGIIGGPQPQHF. In DNA form, the CDR3 reads TGTGCCAGCAGTTTACTAGGGATTATTGGAGGACCGCAGCCCCAGCATTTT.

This chain joins TRBV13 and TRBJ2-4, with a weak D call TRBD2 (5 bases). Germline V gives CDR1 PRHDT, CDR2 FYEKMQ (reference sequence). This CDR3 has 14 residues. V was trimmed by 4 bases and J by 0 bases, leaving 7 bases between them. The CDR3 reads CASSSGLAKNIQYF. Written as DNA, the CDR3 is TGTGCCAGCAGCTCCGGACTAGCCAAAAACATTCAGTACTTC.

This chain joins TRBV23-1 and TRBJ1-2; 9 bases map to TRBD1. TRBV23-1 belongs to the ORF category, with a function that is uncertain. V was clipped by 0 bases and J by 8 bases; unmatched bases: 7. The CDR3 runs to 15 residues. DNA for the CDR3: TGCGCCAGCAGTCAATCATTGAACAGGGGGCACGGCTACACCTTC. Translating it yields CASSQSLNRGHGYTF.

The chain has TRBV11-2 and TRBJ2-7; the D is unclear. Germline-derived CDR1 and CDR2 are SGHAT and FQNNGV. This CDR3 is built from 13 residues. Trimming removed 5 bases at V and 1 base at J, with 9 bases between. The CDR3 DNA reads TGTGCCAGCAGCCTTGGGGTTTCCTACGAGCAGTACTTC. It yields the protein CASSLGVSYEQYF.

In its sample, this clone was seen a few times. This chain links TRBV14 with TRBJ1-6; a possible D gene is TRBD1 (5 bases). Germline V CDR1 and CDR2: SGHDN, FVKESK. V was trimmed by 5 bases and J by 10 bases, leaving 15 bases between them. The CDR3 is made up of 14 amino acids. In nucleotides, the CDR3 is TGTGCCAGCAGCTCATACCTCAGGGAATCACCCCTCCACTTT. Protein product: CASSSYLRESPLHF.

V usage is TRBV28 and J usage is TRBJ1-2; perhaps TRBD1 as D (5 bases). Germline CDR1 MDHEN, CDR2 SYDVKM. There are 15 residues in the CDR3. The V and J ends lost 6 bases and 0 bases respectively, with 14 bases between them. The DNA for the CDR3 is TGTGCCAGCAGCCCATTGGGGGGTTCTAACTATGGCTACACCTTC. Translated, it gives CASSPLGGSNYGYTF.

The rearrangement joins TRBV24-1 to TRBJ1-1; 7 bases align to TRBD1. Germline V CDR1 and CDR2: KGHDR, SFDVKD. V lost 1 base to trimming and J lost 8 bases; unmatched junction nucleotides: 9. The CDR3 has 15 amino acids. The CDR3 protein is CATSDFKRGHFEAFF. In DNA, the CDR3 is TGTGCCACCAGTGATTTCAAAAGGGGGCATTTCGAAGCTTTCTTT.

The rearrangement uses TRBV18 and TRBJ2-5; TRBD1 agrees at 7 bases. The CDR3 consists of 15 residues. The V gene end was trimmed by 6 bases and the J gene end by 2 bases; junction bases not matched to a gene: 9. Germline V CDR1 and CDR2: KGHSH, LQKENI. Here the CDR3 reads CASSPWDRPQETQYF. The CDR3 bases are TGTGCCAGCTCGCCCTGGGACAGACCACAAGAGACCCAGTACTTC.

This chain connects TRBV7-2 to TRBJ2-5, with TRBD1 matching 8 bases. Trimming removed 4 bases from V and 1 base from J; junction bases left unmatched: 11. In germline, CDR1 is SGHTA, CDR2 FQGNSA. This CDR3 has 17 residues. The CDR3 spells CASSSMSTGTGQETQYF. CDR3 in DNA: TGTGCCAGCAGCTCAATGAGCACCGGGACAGGCCAAGAGACCCAGTACTTC.

The chain employs TRBV12-5 and TRBJ1-1; D unclear. The CDR3 is made up of 13 amino acids. The ends were cut back, 1 base at V and 1 base at J, with 4 bases in the middle. Germline lookup yields CDR1 LGHNT and CDR2 FRNRAP. Here the CDR3 reads CASGLDGNTEAFF. The CDR3 nucleotides read TGTGCTAGTGGTTTGGATGGGAACACTGAAGCTTTCTTT.

The genes are TRBV28 and TRBJ1-1; 7 bases line up with TRBD1. This CDR3 comprises 16 residues. The germline V gene encodes CDR1 MDHEN and CDR2 SYDVKM. Germline trimming cut 5 bases from V and 0 bases from J; bases unmatched to any gene: 9. CDR3 residues: CASSPWTGFMNTEAFF. DNA of the CDR3: TGTGCCAGCAGTCCCTGGACAGGCTTCATGAACACTGAAGCTTTCTTT.

The chain is built from TRBV24-1 and TRBJ1-2, with 7 bases matching TRBD1. This CDR3 is 14 amino acids long. Germline CDR1 KGHDR, CDR2 SFDVKD. The J segment lost 5 bases and the V segment lost 4 bases, leaving 6 bases of the junction unmatched. CDR3 bases: TGTGCCACCAGTGACGTGACAGGGATTTATGGCTACACCTTC. Translated, it gives CATSDVTGIYGYTF.

The J gene is TRBJ2-7, the V gene TRBV6-2 or TRBV6-3; no firm D call. Trimming pared 2 bases from V and 3 bases from J, leaving 14 bases between. Germline lookup yields CDR1 MNHEY and CDR2 SVGEGT. The CDR3 covers 15 residues. CDR3 nucleotide sequence: TGTGCCAGCAGTTACCGGTCAGCTCCCGTCTACGAGCAGTACTTC. This codes for CASSYRSAPVYEQYF.

V gene TRBV27 combines with J gene TRBJ2-3; D not certain. Germline CDR1 reads MNHEY; CDR2 reads SMNVEV (reference sequence). This CDR3 is built from 14 residues. Trimming cost V 0 bases and J 14 bases, with 18 bases left between them. CDR3 residues: CASSLSGGRVPLYF. Written as DNA, the CDR3 is TGTGCCAGCAGTTTATCAGGTGGGCGAGTGCCCCTGTATTTT.

The chain joins TRBV30 to TRBJ1-2, with D hard to call. The CDR3 sequence is 13 residues long. Trimming took off 1 base at V and 3 bases at J, with 9 bases between the two ends. Germline V gene data show CDR1 as GTSNPN and CDR2 as SVGIG (reference sequence). CDR3 region: CAWSDHQDYGYTF. CDR3 nucleotides: TGTGCCTGGAGTGACCACCAAGACTATGGCTACACCTTC. The whole variable domain, remainder taken from reference TRBV30 and TRBJ1-2, is SQTIHQWPATLVQPVGSPLSLECTVEGTSNPNLYWYRQAAGRGLQLLFYSVGIGQISSEVPQNLSASRPQDRQFILSSKKLLLSDSGFYLCAWSDHQDYGYTFGSGTRLTVV.

The chain combines TRBV6-2 or TRBV6-3 with TRBJ2-7, with 8 bases matching TRBD2. The germline V gene has CDR1 MNHEY and CDR2 SVGEGT. CDR3 length: 15 residues. V was pared by 5 bases and J by 5 bases, with 11 bases of the junction left unmatched. As DNA, the CDR3 is TGTGCCAGCAGTACAGTGCGGGGGGCTGGCCACGAGCAGTACTTC. Amino acids: CASSTVRGAGHEQYF.

This clone has a single count. The CDR3 nucleotides read TGTGCCAGCAGCTTGGAGGGCAGGATGAGCAATCAGCCCCAGCATTTT. Residues: CASSLEGRMSNQPQHF. The chain employs TRBV5-5 and TRBJ1-5; D gene ambiguous. V dropped 0 bases and J dropped 1 base, with 11 bases sitting between them. CDR1 SGHKS and CDR2 YYEKEE come from the germline V gene (reference sequence). The CDR3 runs to 16 residues. The full variable domain, in which reference TRBV5-5 and TRBJ1-5 provide the parts outside the CDR3, is DAGVTQSPTHLIKTRGQQVTLRCSPISGHKSVSWYQQVLGQGPQFIFQYYEKEERGRGNFPDRFSARQFPNYSSELNVNALLLGDSALYLCASSLEGRMSNQPQHFGDGTRLSIL.

In DNA form, the CDR3 reads TGTGCCAGCAGCTTAGACAGTCGGAATTCACCCCTCCACTTT. This translates into CASSLDSRNSPLHF. The chain uses TRBV7-2 and TRBJ1-6; D is ambiguous. The CDR3 totals 14 residues. V was clipped by 1 base and J by 7 bases, with 8 bases between them. CDR1 SGHTA and CDR2 FQGNSA come from the germline V gene.

The V gene is TRBV2, the J gene TRBJ2-1, with 7 bases matching TRBD1. The CDR3 contains 13 residues. The V and J ends lost 4 bases and 9 bases, in that order; junction bases with no gene match: 6. Germline assignment: CDR1 SNHLY and CDR2 FYNNEI. The CDR3 region has the DNA TGTGCCAGCAGTGGGGACAGAGGTGGTGAGCAGTTCTTC. Protein: CASSGDRGGEQFF.

V is TRBV7-8 and J is TRBJ2-1; D is possibly TRBD1 (5 bases). The CDR3 has 12 residues. CDR1 and CDR2 from the germline V gene are SGHVS and FQNEAQ. With 5 bases removed from V and 7 bases from J, the gap between germline ends came to 9 bases. The CDR3 sequence is CASSQQGNEQFF. The CDR3 DNA reads TGTGCCAGCAGCCAGCAGGGAAATGAGCAGTTCTTC.

The chain links TRBV2 to TRBJ1-3; D is undetermined. Germline V gives CDR1 SNHLY, CDR2 FYNNEI. The CDR3 runs to 15 residues. The germline V and J ends were trimmed by 1 base and 0 bases, with 7 bases remaining between them. CDR3: CASSEGASSGNTIYF. Here the CDR3 DNA reads TGTGCCAGCAGTGAAGGGGCATCCTCTGGAAACACCATATATTTT.

The rearrangement uses TRBV24-1 and TRBJ2-7, with D possibly being TRBD1 or TRBD2 (6 bases each). CDR3 length: 16 amino acids. Germline V lookup: CDR1 KGHDR, CDR2 SFDVKD. V dropped 4 bases and J dropped 9 bases, with 24 bases sitting between them. The CDR3 protein is CATSDQDRTGLRGQYF. Written as DNA, the CDR3 is TGTGCCACCAGTGACCAGGACAGAACCGGACTACGTGGGCAGTACTTC.

The chain joins TRBV5-1 to TRBJ1-1, with TRBD1 identical over 7 bases. The CDR3 is made up of 19 amino acids. Per germline, CDR1 SGHRS and CDR2 YFSETQ. J lost 0 bases, V lost 4 bases, and 18 bases had no gene match. The chain's CDR3 is CASSPKRQGSELVNTEAFF. The CDR3 region has the DNA TGCGCCAGCAGCCCCAAGCGACAGGGAAGTGAATTGGTGAACACTGAAGCTTTCTTT.

The J gene is TRBJ1-4, the V gene TRBV20-1; D is unclear. This CDR3 has 11 amino acids. Trimming took off 1 base at V and 7 bases at J, with 4 bases between the two ends. CDR1 and CDR2 (germline): DFQATT, SNEGSKA (reference sequence). The CDR3 here is CSARAGEKLFF. Written as DNA, the CDR3 is TGCAGTGCTAGAGCCGGTGAAAAACTGTTTTTT.